Shown below are 29 T cell receptor beta chains from a single sample sequenced in a study of Ad26.COV2.S vaccination and SARS-CoV-2 variants (dated by TCRdb to 2020 to 2023). Explained via the paper, the treatment or condition label denotes: some 20 received Ad26.COV2.S at low or high dose, single or two shots; roughly five received placebo; per-sample allocation not given. For vaccine and placebo recipients, repertoires were sequenced using samples collected on day 63 after the first injection. Library preparation was by the immunoSEQ multiplex PCR assay. TCRdb stores this immuneACCESS table with in-frame sequences only. Part of the clones is absent; in the studies checked, under half of the shortfall reflects unresolved V genes, and no reason is known for the rest. The sample table records about 400,000 clones; about 88% of these occur just once. The ten largest clones capture under 2% of the sample.

The sample consisted of peripheral blood, taken in a trial of Ad26.COV2.S vaccine versus placebo. Source of these receptors: a person between 18 and 65 years old who received the Ad26.COV2.S COVID-19 vaccine or a placebo.

This chain connects TRBV7-2 to TRBJ2-7, with D tentatively TRBD1 (5 bases). The CDR3 covers 14 residues. CDR1 SGHTA and CDR2 FQGNSA come from the germline V gene. The V gene lost 5 bases and the J gene lost 6 bases, with 17 bases spanning the gap. CDR3 coding DNA: TGTGCCAGCAGCCTCCCAGGGCGGTTCCCCGAGCAGTACTTC. Its translation: CASSLPGRFPEQYF.

V is TRBV19 and J is TRBJ2-7; D gene ambiguous. Germline loops: CDR1 LNHDA, CDR2 SQIVND (reference sequence). The V end was cut by 1 base, the J end by 5 bases, with 12 bases between. The CDR3 has 14 amino acids. Here the CDR3 DNA reads TGTGCCAGTAGTATAGTGTGGAAACAGAACGAGCAGTACTTC. Protein product: CASSIVWKQNEQYF.

This clone has only one observation. The V and J genes are TRBV30 and TRBJ1-4; 9 bases are a match to TRBD1. V lost 3 bases and J lost 4; bases outside the gene matches: 6. CDR1 and CDR2 from the germline V gene are GTSNPN and SVGIG (reference sequence). This CDR3 has 15 residues. The DNA for the CDR3 is TGTGCCTGGAGGGACGGACAGGGGTTTAATGAAAAACTGTTTTTT. This gives the protein CAWRDGQGFNEKLFF.

The V and J genes are TRBV5-1 and TRBJ2-7, with TRBD2 matching 7 bases. V trimming: 4 bases; J trimming: 2 bases; junction bases outside the gene matches: 6. Germline V gene sequence: CDR1 SGHRS, CDR2 YFSETQ. The CDR3 runs to 14 residues. The CDR3 nucleotides read TGCGCCAGCAGCCTGGGACTACGAACCTACGAGCAGTACTTC. Protein sequence: CASSLGLRTYEQYF.

The genes are TRBV28 and TRBJ1-3, with D unclear. Germline assignment: CDR1 MDHEN and CDR2 SYDVKM. V lost 10 bases and J lost 3, with 16 bases in between. The CDR3 has 14 residues. The CDR3 DNA follows: TGTGCCACCTCGGTCCCTTCCCTTGGAAACACCATATATTTT. Amino acid sequence: CATSVPSLGNTIYF.

The chain joins TRBV7-2 to TRBJ2-4; possibly TRBD1 or TRBD2 for D (5 bases each). CDR3 length equals 14 residues. Per germline, CDR1 SGHTA and CDR2 FQGNSA. Trimming cost V 8 bases and J 5 bases, with 16 bases left between them. The CDR3 reads CASGRDGRQNIQYF. The CDR3 DNA reads TGTGCCAGCGGTCGGGACGGACGGCAAAACATTCAGTACTTC.

This clone was picked up one time. The genes are TRBV3-1 (or the pseudogene TRBV3-2) and TRBJ1-2; 10 bases fit TRBD1. The CDR3 loop spans 13 amino acids. CDR1 and CDR2 (germline): LGHDT, YNNKEL (reference sequence). J was trimmed by 7 bases and V by 4 bases; bases with no gene match: 3. The chain's CDR3 is CASSRGQGTGYTF. DNA of the CDR3: TGTGCCAGCAGCCGGGGACAGGGGACTGGCTACACCTTC.

This clone was counted once. The chain couples TRBV30 to TRBJ2-3; TRBD1 aligns across 7 bases. Germline V lookup: CDR1 GTSNPN, CDR2 SVGIG (reference sequence). Unmatched junction bases numbered 7, after V lost 4 bases and J lost 0 bases. CDR3 length equals 15 residues. Here the CDR3 DNA reads TGTGCCTGGACCGGACAGGCGGCTAGCACAGATACGCAGTATTTT. Its protein product is CAWTGQAASTDTQYF.

This chain connects TRBV9 to TRBJ2-5; perhaps D is TRBD1 or TRBD2 (5 bases each). The CDR3 has 18 residues. The V gene's germline CDR1 is SGDLS and CDR2 YYNGEE. Trimming shortened V by 2 bases and J by 4 bases, and 24 bases separated the two germline ends. The CDR3 reads CASSVLSGAGPVVETQYF. CDR3 bases: TGTGCCAGCAGCGTCTTGTCCGGGGCGGGTCCGGTGGTAGAGACCCAGTACTTC.

In DNA, the CDR3 is TGCAGCGTTTACAGGGGTACCCATGGCTACACCTTC. Its protein product is CSVYRGTHGYTF. The chain has TRBV29-1 and TRBJ1-2, with TRBD1 matching 7 bases. This CDR3 spans 12 amino acids. With 5 bases clipped from V and 6 bases from J, the junction kept 6 bases outside the gene matches. Germline V lookup: CDR1 SQVTM, CDR2 ANQGSEA.

This chain joins TRBV30 and TRBJ2-4; either TRBD1 or TRBD2 may supply D (5 bases each). With 5 bases removed from V and 7 bases from J, the gap between germline ends came to 12 bases. Germline V gene lookup returns CDR1 GTSNPN and CDR2 SVGIG (reference sequence). This CDR3 is built from 12 residues. The CDR3 sequence: CAWGIGTNIQYF. The CDR3 DNA is TGTGCCTGGGGCATCGGGACGAACATTCAGTACTTC. Together with reference TRBV30 and TRBJ2-4, the CDR3 gives the full variable domain: SQTIHQWPATLVQPVGSPLSLECTVEGTSNPNLYWYRQAAGRGLQLLFYSVGIGQISSEVPQNLSASRPQDRQFILSSKKLLLSDSGFYLCAWGIGTNIQYFGAGTRLSVL.

The chain carries TRBV5-1 and TRBJ2-7; possibly TRBD2 for D (5 bases). Germline CDR1 and CDR2: SGHRS and YFSETQ. The V gene lost 1 base and the J gene lost 0 bases, with 17 bases spanning the gap. This CDR3 region has 17 residues. The DNA for the CDR3 is TGCGCCAGCAGCTTGTCATTAAGGACTTCTACCTCCTACGAGCAGTACTTC. Its protein product is CASSLSLRTSTSYEQYF.

This chain uses TRBV12-3 or TRBV12-4 with TRBJ2-1; 10 bases are shared with TRBD1. The CDR3 runs 13 residues. Trimming took 5 bases from V and 11 from J; bases not matched to a gene: 6. The CDR3 here is CASSTGTGDKQFF. The DNA of the CDR3 is TGTGCCAGCAGTACCGGGACAGGGGATAAGCAGTTCTTC.

V is TRBV3-1 (or the pseudogene TRBV3-2) and J is TRBJ2-3, with D unresolved. The germline CDR1 and CDR2 sequences are LGHDT and YNNKEL (reference sequence). This CDR3 has 12 amino acids. With 1 base removed from V and 6 bases from J, the gap between germline ends came to 5 bases. The CDR3, as DNA: TGTGCCAGCAGCCAAGTTGCCGATACGCAGTATTTT. Its translation is CASSQVADTQYF.

The CDR3: CASSQVGAQYF. DNA of the CDR3: TGTGCCAGCAGCCAAGTGGGAGCGCAGTATTTT. J is TRBJ2-3 and V is TRBV14; weak D call: TRBD2 (5 bases). V was pared by 1 base and J by 10 bases, with 6 bases between. Germline CDR1 SGHDN, CDR2 FVKESK. CDR3 length: 11 amino acids.

This sequence joins TRBV5-6 and TRBJ2-7, with 12 positions matching TRBD1. The ends lost 8 bases at V and 8 bases at J; junction bases unmatched: 8. CDR3 size: 13 residues. The germline V gene encodes CDR1 SGHDT and CDR2 YYEEEE. As DNA, the CDR3 is TGTGCCAGTACCGGGACAGGGGGCGCCAAGCAGTACTTC. Protein product: CASTGTGGAKQYF.

The gene calls are TRBV2 and TRBJ1-4; 7 nucleotides match TRBD1. Germline CDR1 SNHLY, CDR2 FYNNEI. CDR3 length: 14 residues. Germline trimming cut 7 bases from V and 8 bases from J; bases unmatched to any gene: 10. CDR3 loop: CASTRTGTGEKLFF. CDR3 nucleotides: TGTGCCAGCACCCGGACAGGTACAGGGGAAAAACTGTTTTTT.

V gene TRBV7-2 combines with J gene TRBJ2-1; D call uncertain. Germline assignment: CDR1 SGHTA and CDR2 FQGNSA. The ends were cut back, 5 bases at V and 5 bases at J, with 13 bases in the middle. CDR3 length: 14 residues. CDR3 amino acids: CASSGIKVDNEQFF. The DNA of the CDR3 is TGTGCCAGCAGCGGGATCAAGGTGGACAATGAGCAGTTCTTC.

The genes are TRBV5-8 and TRBJ2-7; D is possibly TRBD1 (9 bases). CDR1 and CDR2 from the germline V gene are SGHTS and YDEGEE. The CDR3 spans 15 residues. Trimming left V 4 bases short and J 2 bases short, with 16 bases between. The CDR3 spells CASSRGGQGTYEQYF. CDR3 nucleotide sequence: TGTGCCAGCAGCCGGGGGGGACAGGGTACCTACGAGCAGTACTTC.

The chain has TRBV7-8 and TRBJ2-7, with 12 bases aligning to TRBD2. From germline, CDR1 is SGHVS and CDR2 FQNEAQ. The CDR3 has 16 residues. The trim removed 5 bases at V and 4 bases at J, leaving 9 bases unmatched. This CDR3 is CASSPLTSGSSYEQYF. The CDR3 DNA reads TGTGCCAGCAGCCCATTGACTAGCGGGAGTAGTTACGAGCAGTACTTC.

This rearrangement joins TRBV11-3 to TRBJ1-3, with D possibly TRBD1 on 6 matching bases. V was shortened by 3 bases and J by 8 bases, with 14 bases between the two germline ends. This CDR3 region has 14 residues. Germline V lookup: CDR1 SGHNT, CDR2 YENEEA. The CDR3 sequence is CASSLVQGGDTIYF. The CDR3 nucleotides are TGTGCCAGCAGCTTGGTACAGGGAGGAGACACCATATATTTT.

CDR3 DNA: TGCGCCAGCAGCTTGGCGGGAGGGCCATCAAAGACCCAGTACTTC. Residues: CASSLAGGPSKTQYF. This chain joins TRBV5-1 and TRBJ2-5; 8 bases line up with TRBD2. Looked up from germline, CDR1 is SGHRS and CDR2 is YFSETQ. The J segment lost 6 bases and the V segment lost 0 bases, leaving 7 bases of the junction unmatched. CDR3 length equals 15 residues.

This rearrangement joins TRBV2 to TRBJ2-5; 16 bases align to TRBD2. There are 18 residues in the CDR3. V lost 1 base, J lost 5 bases, and 7 bases stayed unmatched. CDR1 SNHLY and CDR2 FYNNEI come from the germline V gene. The CDR3 sequence: CASSEEGLAGGPGETQYF. The CDR3 region has the DNA TGTGCCAGCAGTGAAGAGGGACTAGCGGGAGGGCCTGGGGAGACCCAGTACTTC.

This sequence joins TRBV30 and TRBJ2-5; perhaps TRBD1 as D (5 bases). Deletions cut 1 base from V and 5 bases from J, with 14 bases between. CDR1 and CDR2 from the germline V gene are GTSNPN and SVGIG (reference sequence). The CDR3 covers 14 residues. Here the CDR3 DNA reads TGTGCCTGGAGTGGTACGTGGGGCGGTGAGACCCAGTACTTC. This gives the protein CAWSGTWGGETQYF. Using reference TRBV30 and TRBJ2-5 for the parts outside the CDR3, the full variable domain is SQTIHQWPATLVQPVGSPLSLECTVEGTSNPNLYWYRQAAGRGLQLLFYSVGIGQISSEVPQNLSASRPQDRQFILSSKKLLLSDSGFYLCAWSGTWGGETQYFGPGTRLLVL.

V and J are TRBV5-4 and TRBJ2-1; D possibly corresponds to TRBD2 (6 bases). V lost 5 bases, J lost 9 bases, and 15 bases lay in between. CDR1 is SGHNT, CDR2 YYREEE, per germline (reference sequence). This CDR3 region has 13 residues. CDR3 DNA: TGTGCCAGCAGTATTGACGTGGGGGGTGAGCAGTTCTTC. The encoded protein is CASSIDVGGEQFF.

This clone was picked up a small number of times. The V and J genes are TRBV4-1 and TRBJ2-3; 10 bases are a match to TRBD2. CDR1 is MGHRA and CDR2 is YSYEKL in the germline V gene. The CDR3 sequence is 15 residues long. The V segment lost 3 bases and the J segment 3 bases; nucleotides outside the gene matches: 3. This CDR3 reads CASSHSGRPTDTQYF. CDR3 nucleotides: TGCGCCAGCAGCCATAGCGGGAGGCCAACAGATACGCAGTATTTT.

V is TRBV19 and J is TRBJ2-2; 9 bases align to TRBD1. The CDR3 covers 13 residues. With V trimmed by 0 bases and J by 16 bases, 6 bases remained unmatched. CDR1 LNHDA and CDR2 SQIVND come from the germline V gene (reference sequence). The CDR3 is CASSIEGQGERFF. The CDR3 coding sequence is TGTGCCAGTAGTATAGAGGGACAGGGTGAACGGTTTTTT.

The chain uses TRBV30 and TRBJ2-7; D is possibly TRBD2 (5 bases). V lost 6 bases and J 0 bases, leaving 6 bases between the germline ends. The CDR3 is 11 amino acids. The germline V gene has CDR1 GTSNPN and CDR2 SVGIG (reference sequence). As DNA, the CDR3 is TGTGCCTGTAGCGCCTCCTACGAGCAGTACTTC. Its protein is CACSASYEQYF. The complete variable domain, with remaining parts taken from reference TRBV30 and TRBJ2-7, reads SQTIHQWPATLVQPVGSPLSLECTVEGTSNPNLYWYRQAAGRGLQLLFYSVGIGQISSEVPQNLSASRPQDRQFILSSKKLLLSDSGFYLCACSASYEQYFGPGTRLTVT.

V usage is TRBV9 and J usage is TRBJ1-4; 9 nucleotides line up with TRBD1. After removal of 3 bases from V and 7 bases from J, the junction contained 7 bases not matched to a gene. Germline lookup yields CDR1 SGDLS and CDR2 YYNGEE. The CDR3 runs 15 residues. CDR3 residues: CASSATGGITEKLFF. The CDR3 nucleotides read TGTGCCAGCAGCGCCACAGGGGGCATTACTGAAAAACTGTTTTTT.